This is a list of T cell receptor beta chains from one sample in a study of tumor and adjacent non-tumor tissue in lung cancer. TCRdb re-derived calls from the multiplex PCR reads in MiXCR, one entry per CDR3 protein. The table includes about 93,000 distinct CDR3 sequences, approximately 70% detected once. The sample consisted of lung tumor tissue. The receptors stem from a man in his 60s with non-small cell lung cancer. The CDR3 runs from the conserved cysteine through the conserved F or W.

v_call,cdr3_aa
TRBV11-1,CASSLGMIAGYGNEQFF
TRBV10-3,CAIREGYDQPQHF
TRBV11-3,CASSSSGGRIGELFF
TRBV28,CASSSYRGRYMNTHYF
TRBV4-1,CASSQTAGGPLETQYF
TRBV6-1,CVSSEQLGAMNAEAFF
TRBV25-1,CASRAGGGWNQPQHF
TRBV5-4,CASSPGLAETQYF
TRBV11-2,CASSPGWASDTDTQYF
TRBV10-3,CAIGESPQGGDTQYF
TRBV30,CAWSVARGGNYEQYF
TRBV6-6,CASSSAGTKTHEQYF
TRBV7-9,CASSLEQGYNEQFF
TRBV6-2/TRBV6-3,CASSYCSGIPYEEYF
TRBV7-9,CASSLGSREYEQYF
TRBV5-6,CASSFGRTGINYGYTF
TRBV4-3,CASSQFQGLEQYF
TRBV11-2,CASSLLLGQGSYEQYF
TRBV12-3/TRBV12-4,CASGRGGGGSYEQYF
TRBV11-2,CASSLEGGSNDEQYF
TRBV29-1,CSVSLVGRTGELFF
TRBV7-9,CASSPSLYEQFF
TRBV11-2,CANSNSGTNTGELFF
TRBV6-6,CASRKGHSNYGHTF
TRBV4-3,CASSRYLRDTQYF
TRBV6-1,CASSEGMTSGRSNEQFF
TRBV4-2,CASSQNPDRIYNEEFF
TRBV30,CAWKWTMNTGELFF
TRBV29-1,CSSAGNQETQYF
TRBV11-2,CARGRDINYGYSF
TRBV20-1,CSAPRQGPNAEAFF
TRBV29-1,CSVGRQGSYEQYF
TRBV4-1,CASSQARPDRAGGYTF